This T cell receptor beta chain was obtained from a study of lymphopenia after photon versus proton radiotherapy. Study findings and constraints: After lymphocyte nadir, photon-treated repertoires showed oligoclonal expansion, especially CD8+ Temra.

Measured with immunoSEQ multiplex PCR; TCRdb has only the in-frame clones, and not every one. The data contain around 53,000 clones, over 70% of them singletons. For this clone: Antigen unknown.

The TCR was taken from a man aged 45-65 years with gastric cancer. The specimen comprised peripheral blood, sampled from a patient treated with photon-based radiotherapy.

The CDR3 sequence: CASSVADSASGRTFSYEQYF. Written as DNA, the CDR3 is TGTGCCAGCAGCGTAGCTGATTCGGCTAGCGGGAGGACTTTCTCCTACGAGCAGTACTTC. The chain joins TRBV9 to TRBJ2-7, with TRBD2 identical over 11 bases. CDR3 length equals 20 residues. V gave up 0 bases and J gave up 0 bases; unmatched junction bases: 14. Looked up from germline, CDR1 is SGDLS and CDR2 is YYNGEE.